Following are 24 T cell receptor beta chains from one sample sequenced in a study of response to subunit inactivated influenza vaccine. Each CDR3 protein gets one entry after TCRdb re-called the RT-PCR reads with MiXCR. The sample gives almost 600,000 distinct CDR3 sequences, about 15% of which show up once; roughly 11% is in the top ten. The sequences come from PBMCs from blood, collected about 12 days after vaccination. Receptors originate from a middle-aged man who received an inactivated influenza vaccine.

Only a few counts were recorded for this clonotype. V gene TRBV4-2 combines with J gene TRBJ1-3, with D unresolved. Germline V gene data show CDR1 as LGHNA and CDR2 as YNFKEQ. This CDR3 spans 13 amino acids. Trimming removed 4 bases from V and 9 bases from J, with 13 bases in between. Here the CDR3 reads CASSPSSRGTIYF. As DNA, the CDR3 is TGTGCCAGCAGCCCGTCCAGCCGGGGCACCATATATTTT.

This clonotype was observed a few times. The gene calls are TRBV3-1 and TRBJ2-3, with 7 bases aligning to TRBD2. Germline-derived CDR1 and CDR2 are LGHDT and YNNKEL (reference sequence). V lost 1 base and J lost 2; bases outside the gene matches: 6. The CDR3 has 16 amino acids. The CDR3 DNA reads as TGTGCCAGCAGCCAAGGACTAGCAGGAATCACAGATACGCAGTATTTT. It encodes CASSQGLAGITDTQYF.

V is TRBV27 and J is TRBJ2-1; 11 bases line up with TRBD2. The germline CDR1 and CDR2 sequences are MNHEY and SMNVEV (reference sequence). The CDR3 covers 15 residues. V lost 6 bases to trimming and J lost 5 bases; unmatched junction nucleotides: 6. The CDR3 region is CASRPSGRPNNEQFF. The CDR3 DNA reads as TGTGCCAGCAGGCCTAGCGGGAGGCCAAACAATGAGCAGTTCTTC.

The V call is TRBV29-1, the J call TRBJ2-7; D may be TRBD2 (6 bases). Trimming took 7 bases from V and 3 from J, leaving 16 bases between them. Looked up from germline, CDR1 is SQVTM and CDR2 is ANQGSEA. The CDR3 is 13 amino acids. In nucleotides, the CDR3 is TGCAGCGGCGGGGACCACCCCTACTACGAGCAGTACTTC. It yields the protein CSGGDHPYYEQYF.

This clonotype was detected a few times. The V call is TRBV9, the J call TRBJ2-1; no reliable D call. This CDR3 spans 13 amino acids. V lost 3 bases and J lost 3, with 7 bases in between. Germline-derived CDR1 and CDR2 are SGDLS and YYNGEE. The DNA of the CDR3 is TGTGCCAGCAGCGCAAAGAACTACAATGAGCAGTTCTTC. Translated, it gives CASSAKNYNEQFF.

The rearrangement uses TRBV11-2 and TRBJ2-1; 11 nucleotides align to TRBD2. Trimming at V came to 5 bases and at J to 0 bases, leaving 12 bases not matched to a gene. The CDR3 consists of 19 residues. Germline values: CDR1 SGHAT, CDR2 FQNNGV. The CDR3 DNA reads TGTGCCAGCAGCATCCTCGCGGTAGCGGGGGGGAACTCCTACAATGAGCAGTTCTTC. Translated: CASSILAVAGGNSYNEQFF. Variable domain in full (rest from reference TRBV11-2 and TRBJ2-1): EAGVAQSPRYKIIEKRQSVAFWCNPISGHATLYWYQQILGQGPKLLIQFQNNGVVDDSQLPKDRFSAERLKGVDSTLKIQPAKLEDSAVYLCASSILAVAGGNSYNEQFFGPGTRLTVL.

This sequence joins TRBV7-9 and TRBJ2-3, with a weak D call TRBD1 (5 bases). This CDR3 contains 16 residues. Germline CDR1 reads SEHNR; CDR2 reads FQNEAQ (reference sequence). V lost 5 bases and J lost 2, with 17 bases in between. The CDR3 here is CASSPAVDSSTDTQYF. In DNA form, the CDR3 reads TGTGCCAGCAGCCCTGCGGTCGACAGTTCCACAGATACGCAGTATTTT.

This clonotype was detected a few times. The chain uses TRBV12-3 or TRBV12-4 and TRBJ1-1, with no clear D. The CDR3 has 13 residues. V lost 7 bases to trimming and J lost 11 bases, with 20 bases between them. CDR3: CASTQDGVREAFF. The CDR3 DNA follows: TGTGCCAGCACCCAGGACGGCGTGAGGGAGGCTTTCTTT.

This clonotype occurred a few times. The chain combines TRBV4-2 with TRBJ2-5; 9 nucleotides align to TRBD1. Trimming took 1 base from V and 5 from J; bases not matched to a gene: 5. Germline CDR1 reads LGHNA; CDR2 reads YNFKEQ. The CDR3 sequence is 15 residues long. The CDR3 bases are TGTGCCAGCAGCCAAGTGGACAGGGGTCAGGAGACCCAGTACTTC. Its translation is CASSQVDRGQETQYF.

This clonotype has just one count. The chain carries TRBV7-2 and TRBJ2-7, with D tentatively TRBD1 or TRBD2 (6 bases each). This CDR3 is 17 amino acids long. Looked up from germline, CDR1 is SGHTA and CDR2 is FQGNSA. The germline V and J ends were trimmed by 5 bases and 4 bases, with 24 bases remaining between them. The CDR3 DNA sequence: TGTGCCAGCAGCGTTGGGGCTAGACGGGGGACAATTTACGAGCAGTACTTC. Encoded protein: CASSVGARRGTIYEQYF.

This clonotype was found many times. Written as DNA, the CDR3 is TGTGCCAGCAGTTTTCAGGGGCCTACCGGGGAGCTGTTTTTT. It codes for CASSFQGPTGELFF. V and J are TRBV12-3 or TRBV12-4 and TRBJ2-2, with D maybe TRBD1 (6 bases). The CDR3 length is 14 residues. The germline V and J ends were trimmed by 3 bases and 5 bases, with 10 bases remaining between them.

The J gene is TRBJ2-5, the V gene TRBV18; D not certain. V gave up 0 bases and J gave up 2 bases, with 7 bases separating them. There are 14 residues in the CDR3. Germline V gene lookup returns CDR1 KGHSH and CDR2 LQKENI. The CDR3 nucleotides are TGTGCCAGCTCACCACCCGTCTCTCAAGAGACCCAGTACTTC. Amino acid sequence: CASSPPVSQETQYF.

This clonotype was recorded at least ten times. The junction differs from germline at one of its ends, possibly a read error. This chain joins TRBV7-8 and TRBJ2-5, with TRBD2 matching over 9 bases. The germline gives CDR1 SGHVS, CDR2 FQNEAQ. The CDR3 sequence is 16 residues long. In nucleotides, the CDR3 is TGTGCCAGCAGCCCAGGTGGACTAGCGATACAAGCGACCCAGTACTTC. It yields the protein CASSPGGLAIQATQYF.

This clonotype was recorded a few times. The chain links TRBV9 to TRBJ2-7, with 8 bases lining up with TRBD2. Germline values: CDR1 SGDLS, CDR2 YYNGEE. Unmatched junction bases numbered 9, after V lost 2 bases and J lost 5 bases. CDR3 length equals 15 residues. The CDR3 nucleotides are TGTGCCAGCAGCGTTTATCCGGGAGGGAGAGACGAGCAGTACTTC. Encoded protein: CASSVYPGGRDEQYF.

The chain has TRBV28 and TRBJ1-2; weak D call: TRBD1 (5 bases). Germline V CDR1 and CDR2: MDHEN, SYDVKM. There are 14 residues in the CDR3. V dropped 6 bases and J dropped 4 bases, with 15 bases sitting between them. The CDR3 DNA is TGTGCCAGCAGGTCCGGGCAGAGGGGCTATGGCTACACCTTC. Its translation is CASRSGQRGYGYTF.

This clonotype was counted at least ten times. This sequence joins TRBV7-2 and TRBJ2-7; D gene uncertain. The CDR3 has 15 amino acids. Per germline, CDR1 SGHTA and CDR2 FQGNSA. Deletions cut 5 bases from V and 1 base from J, with 15 bases between. The CDR3 loop is CASSPGRFLSYEQYF. The DNA for the CDR3 is TGTGCCAGCAGCCCCGGCAGGTTCCTATCCTACGAGCAGTACTTC. Supplemented by reference TRBV7-2 and TRBJ2-7, the full variable domain reads GAGVSQSPSNKVTEKGKDVELRCDPISGHTALYWYRQSLGQGLEFLIYFQGNSAPDKSGLPSDRFSAERTGGSVSTLTIQRTQQEDSAVYLCASSPGRFLSYEQYFGPGTRLTVT.

In its sample, this clonotype was seen a few times. The V and J genes are TRBV10-3 and TRBJ2-7, with a tentative D call TRBD1 (5 bases). V lost 3 bases, J lost 2 bases, and 11 bases lay in between. The CDR3 extends over 14 amino acids. CDR1 and CDR2 (germline): ENHRY, SYGVKD. CDR3 in amino acids: CAISDTGAPYEQYF. CDR3 DNA sequence: TGTGCCATCAGTGACACTGGGGCGCCCTACGAGCAGTACTTC.

This clonotype was observed a few times. V and J are TRBV20-1 and TRBJ2-5; 7 bases fit TRBD1. This CDR3 spans 15 amino acids. The V and J ends lost 5 bases and 4 bases, in that order; junction bases with no gene match: 13. CDR1 is DFQATT, CDR2 SNEGSKA, per germline (reference sequence). This CDR3 is CSAVPRQGGAETQYF. The DNA for the CDR3 is TGCAGTGCTGTCCCCAGACAGGGTGGAGCAGAGACCCAGTACTTC.

This clonotype was observed at least ten times. The J gene is TRBJ1-2, the V gene TRBV6-1; D remains ambiguous. Deletions cut 8 bases from V and 4 bases from J, with 17 bases between. Germline CDR1 reads MNHNS; CDR2 reads SASEGT. This CDR3 has 14 amino acids. This CDR3 is CASGRGAGFYGYTF. For the CDR3, the DNA is TGTGCCAGCGGCCGTGGCGCGGGGTTCTATGGCTACACCTTC.

CDR3 nucleotides: TGTGCCATCAGTGAGAGGGGGAACACAGATACGCAGTATTTT. Translation: CAISERGNTDTQYF. This chain joins TRBV10-3 and TRBJ2-3; a weak D match, TRBD1 (6 bases). This CDR3 is 14 amino acids long. Germline V gene sequence: CDR1 ENHRY, CDR2 SYGVKD. V was trimmed by 2 bases and J by 2 bases, leaving 8 bases between them.

This clonotype was seen many times. This chain joins TRBV20-1 and TRBJ1-1; tentatively, D is TRBD1 (5 bases). This CDR3 has 13 amino acids. CDR1 is DFQATT and CDR2 is SNEGSKA in the germline V gene (reference sequence). Trimming cost V 8 bases and J 4 bases, with 17 bases left between them. Here the CDR3 reads CSRYRDSSTEAFF. DNA for the CDR3: TGCAGTCGATACCGGGACTCCAGCACTGAAGCTTTCTTT.

A few counts support this clonotype. This chain joins TRBV11-2 and TRBJ2-1; D may match TRBD1 or TRBD2 (6 bases each). V was cut by 0 bases and J by 3 bases, with 15 bases left in between. Per germline, CDR1 SGHAT and CDR2 FQNNGV. The CDR3 has 17 amino acids. In nucleotides, the CDR3 is TGTGCCAGCAGCTTAGATCTGGCCAGGGGAGGCTACAATGAGCAGTTCTTC. Translating it yields CASSLDLARGGYNEQFF.

The chain links TRBV4-1 to TRBJ2-7, with D uncertain. The CDR3 consists of 17 residues. V lost 1 base and J lost 2, with 18 bases in between. Germline V gene lookup returns CDR1 MGHRA and CDR2 YSYEKL. The chain's CDR3 is CASSQGYSLQAPYEQYF. The CDR3 region has the DNA TGCGCCAGCAGCCAAGGTTACTCCCTGCAGGCCCCCTACGAGCAGTACTTC.

The chain employs TRBV7-2 and TRBJ2-1; TRBD2 aligns across 9 bases. The CDR3 extends over 18 amino acids. Germline V gene data show CDR1 as SGHTA and CDR2 as FQGNSA. After removal of 1 base from V and 0 bases from J, the junction contained 7 bases not matched to a gene. The CDR3 loop reads CASSLGRREGSSYNEQFF. The CDR3 bases are TGTGCCAGCAGCTTAGGGCGGCGGGAGGGAAGCTCCTACAATGAGCAGTTCTTC. Complete variable domain (other parts from reference TRBV7-2 and TRBJ2-1): GAGVSQSPSNKVTEKGKDVELRCDPISGHTALYWYRQSLGQGLEFLIYFQGNSAPDKSGLPSDRFSAERTGGSVSTLTIQRTQQEDSAVYLCASSLGRREGSSYNEQFFGPGTRLTVL.